This T cell receptor beta chain is from a study of T cells after posttransplantation cyclophosphamide. The naive gate required viable CD3+CD4+ or CD3+CD8+ cells with CCR7+CD45RA+CD45RO-CD95-CD27+CD28+ phenotype. Method: immunoSEQ multiplex PCR; TCRdb's copy keeps in-frame clones and lacks some. The table records about 32,000 clones, about 93% of them present only once. This receptor was identified in a woman in her fifties or sixties in good health, CMV-negative, and a related stem cell transplant donor. The sequenced sample was naive CD4+ T cells sorted from PBMCs.

CDR3 loop: CASSLLTGLGYGYTF. CDR3 nucleotides: TGTGCCAGCAGCTTATTGACAGGGTTGGGCTATGGCTACACCTTC. V gene TRBV7-8 combines with J gene TRBJ1-2; 7 bases agree with TRBD1. The CDR3 consists of 15 residues. J lost 4 bases, V lost 2 bases, and 7 bases had no gene match. The V gene's germline CDR1 is SGHVS and CDR2 FQNEAQ.